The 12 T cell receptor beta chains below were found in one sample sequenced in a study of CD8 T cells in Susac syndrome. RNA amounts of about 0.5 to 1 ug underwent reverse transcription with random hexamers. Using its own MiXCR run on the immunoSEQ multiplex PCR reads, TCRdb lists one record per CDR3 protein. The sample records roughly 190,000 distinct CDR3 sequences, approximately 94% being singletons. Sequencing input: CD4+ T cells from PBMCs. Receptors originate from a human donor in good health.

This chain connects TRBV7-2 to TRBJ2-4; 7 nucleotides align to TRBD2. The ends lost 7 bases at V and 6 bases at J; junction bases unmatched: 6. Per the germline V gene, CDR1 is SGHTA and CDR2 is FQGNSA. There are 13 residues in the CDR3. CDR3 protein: CASTRGEGNIQYF. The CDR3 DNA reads TGTGCCAGCACCCGTGGGGAGGGAAACATTCAGTACTTC.

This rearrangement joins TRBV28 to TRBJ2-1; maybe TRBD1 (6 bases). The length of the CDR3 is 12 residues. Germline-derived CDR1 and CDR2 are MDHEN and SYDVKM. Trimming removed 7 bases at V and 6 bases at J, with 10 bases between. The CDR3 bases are TGTGCCAGCAAAGGACAGAGCAATGAGCAGTTCTTC. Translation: CASKGQSNEQFF.

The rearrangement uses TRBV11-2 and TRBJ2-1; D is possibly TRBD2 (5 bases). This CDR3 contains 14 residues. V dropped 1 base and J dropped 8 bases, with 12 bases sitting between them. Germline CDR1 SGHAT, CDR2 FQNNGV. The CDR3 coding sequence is TGTGCCAGCAGCTTAGGCCAGAGGGCGCATGAGCAGTTCTTC. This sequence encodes CASSLGQRAHEQFF.

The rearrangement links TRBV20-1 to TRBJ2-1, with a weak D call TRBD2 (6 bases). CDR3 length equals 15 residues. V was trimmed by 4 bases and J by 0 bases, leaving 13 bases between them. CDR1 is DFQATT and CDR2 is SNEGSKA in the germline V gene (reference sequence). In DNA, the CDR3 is TGCAGTGCTACACTCCTGGGGGGCTCCTACAATGAGCAGTTCTTC. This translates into CSATLLGGSYNEQFF.

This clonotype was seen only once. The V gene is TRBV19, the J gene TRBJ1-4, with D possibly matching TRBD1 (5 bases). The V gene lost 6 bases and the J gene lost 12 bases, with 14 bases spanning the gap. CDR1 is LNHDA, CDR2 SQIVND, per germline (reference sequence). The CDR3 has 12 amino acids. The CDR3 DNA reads TGTGCCAGTAGGGGACTTAGCTCCGAACTGTTTTTT. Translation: CASRGLSSELFF.

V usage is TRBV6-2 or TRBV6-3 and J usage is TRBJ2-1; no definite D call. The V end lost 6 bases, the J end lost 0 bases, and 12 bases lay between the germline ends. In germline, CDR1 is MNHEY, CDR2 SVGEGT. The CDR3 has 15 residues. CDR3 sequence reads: CASRANSNSYNEQFF. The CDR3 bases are TGTGCCAGCAGAGCAAATAGCAACTCCTACAATGAGCAGTTCTTC.

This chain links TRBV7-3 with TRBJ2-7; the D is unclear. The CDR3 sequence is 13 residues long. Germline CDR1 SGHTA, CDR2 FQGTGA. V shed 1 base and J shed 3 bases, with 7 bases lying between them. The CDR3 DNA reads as TGTGCCAGCAGCTTAAGACCCCGCTACGAGCAGTACTTC. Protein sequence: CASSLRPRYEQYF.

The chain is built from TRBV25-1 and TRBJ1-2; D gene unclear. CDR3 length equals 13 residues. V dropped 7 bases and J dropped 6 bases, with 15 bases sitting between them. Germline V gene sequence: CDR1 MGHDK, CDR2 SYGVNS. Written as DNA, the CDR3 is TGTGCCAGCAAAGGGAACTCGGCCGATGGCTACACCTTC. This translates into CASKGNSADGYTF.

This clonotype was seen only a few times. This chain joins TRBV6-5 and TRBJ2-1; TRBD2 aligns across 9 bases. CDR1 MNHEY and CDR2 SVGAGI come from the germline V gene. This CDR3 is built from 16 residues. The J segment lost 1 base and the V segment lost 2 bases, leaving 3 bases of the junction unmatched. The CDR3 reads CASSYTGLASYNEQFF. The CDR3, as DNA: TGTGCCAGCAGTTACACAGGACTAGCGTCCTACAATGAGCAGTTCTTC.

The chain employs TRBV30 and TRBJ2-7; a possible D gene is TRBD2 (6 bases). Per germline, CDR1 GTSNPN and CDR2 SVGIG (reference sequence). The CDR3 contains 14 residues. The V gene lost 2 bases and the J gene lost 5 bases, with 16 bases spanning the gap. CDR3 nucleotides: TGTGCCTGGAGTCCGGGACTTGGAACTCACGAGCAGTACTTC. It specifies CAWSPGLGTHEQYF.

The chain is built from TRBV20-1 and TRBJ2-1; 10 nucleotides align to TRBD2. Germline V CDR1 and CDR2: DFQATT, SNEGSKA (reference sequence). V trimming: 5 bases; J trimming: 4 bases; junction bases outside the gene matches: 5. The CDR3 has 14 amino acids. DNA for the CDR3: TGCAGTGCTGGTCGGACTAGCGGATACAATGAGCAGTTCTTC. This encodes CSAGRTSGYNEQFF.

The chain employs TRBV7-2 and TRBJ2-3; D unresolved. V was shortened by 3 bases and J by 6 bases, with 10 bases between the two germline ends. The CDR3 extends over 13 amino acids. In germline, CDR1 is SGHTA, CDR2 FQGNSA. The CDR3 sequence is CASSFRPSDTQYF. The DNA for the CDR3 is TGTGCCAGCAGCTTCAGACCTTCGGATACGCAGTATTTT.